This T cell receptor (beta chain) was found in a study of blood T cells in healthy people across ages. About the study: Template switching recovered approximately one barcoded beta molecule for every two T cells.

Trimming removed 0 bases from V and 4 bases from J, with 10 bases in between. This CDR3 has 15 amino acids. Germline-derived CDR1 and CDR2 are SGHTA and FQGNSA. To note about this clonotype: Its specificity is unknown.

Alongside a J-beta primer mix, a sample-barcoded 5' primer served in a second PCR lasting roughly 6 to 12 cycles. TCRdb passed the 5' RACE reads through MiXCR, listing each CDR3 protein once. This table has some 900,000 distinct CDR3 sequences, roughly 52% appearing once. Donation came from healthy Caucasian individuals in Russia who were aged roughly 6 to 95. The study's findings and limits: Observed TCR beta diversity per million T cells went down as age went up. This fall followed a roughly linear course with age. Comparison with aged donors showed that long-lived donors had more naive CD4+ cells and higher diversity.

The sample taken for sequencing was blood. The chain has TRBV7-2 and TRBJ1-3, with D perhaps matching TRBD1 (5 bases). This TCR came from a man aged 30 to 39 in good health. CDR3 amino acids: CASSLAFQGGNTIYF. Here the CDR3 DNA reads TGTGCCAGCAGCTTAGCGTTCCAGGGAGGAAACACCATATATTTT.